Listed below are T cell receptor beta chains from one sample, sequenced in a study of cytomegalovirus exposure and HLA in healthy donors. Only in-frame clones appear in the TCRdb table, and some are missing; sequencing was by immunoSEQ multiplex PCR. The sample consists of about 73,000 clones, 60% to 75% of them appearing once. Sequencing was carried out using PBMCs. Receptors were obtained from a man in his 70s in good health and CMV-seronegative. Both conserved end residues are trimmed from each CDR3. Fields, in order: J gene, V gene, CDR3 protein.

TRBJ2-3	TRBV29-1	SVGVTGADTQY
TRBJ2-7	TRBV6-6	ASSHGQGSGEQY
TRBJ1-5	TRBV18	ASSTGEDQPQH
TRBJ2-3	TRBV25-1	ASSDYTDTQY
TRBJ1-5	TRBV4-1	ASSQGDRVGNQPQH
TRBJ2-5	TRBV9	ASSVGAGETQY
TRBJ1-1	TRBV7-2	ASSHNRAMNTEAF
TRBJ2-2	TRBV29-1	SVEDVASDTGELF
TRBJ1-5	TRBV6-1	ASSEAGGVYSNQPQH
TRBJ2-7	TRBV5-1	ASSFETVAHEQY
TRBJ1-4	TRBV30	AWSGPDNYEKLF
TRBJ2-3	TRBV4-3	ASSPRASGGFTDTQY
TRBJ1-6	TRBV6-4	ASSVEIRAPLH
TRBJ2-2	TRBV6-6	ASTDSGSGDGELF
TRBJ2-5	TRBV18	ASTRDSKETQY
TRBJ2-3	TRBV10-1	ASSDGGGYDTQY